These 7 T cell receptor beta chains were sequenced from one sample in a study of a mutant IDH1 vaccine in newly diagnosed glioma. Time point reported: week 23, last vaccination. Each dose delivered 300 ug of mutant IDH1 20-mer peptide subcutaneously with imiquimod. These receptors are not linked to any known antigen. Generated by immunoSEQ multiplex PCR, the TCRdb table keeps only in-frame clones and is missing some. The table includes 40,000 to 45,000 clones, approximately 72% detected once. The source material was PBMCs, sampled from a glioma patient whose treatment included an IDH1 peptide vaccine. The receptors derive from a man aged 50-60 years with glioma.

The rearrangement uses TRBV19 and TRBJ2-1; the D gene is possibly TRBD1 (5 bases). CDR1 is LNHDA, CDR2 SQIVND, per germline (reference sequence). The V gene lost 3 bases and the J gene lost 9 bases, with 12 bases spanning the gap. The CDR3 loop spans 13 amino acids. For the CDR3, the DNA is TGTGCCAGTAGTATTTTTGGGGCCGGTGAGCAGTTCTTC. Protein product: CASSIFGAGEQFF.

CDR3 DNA sequence: TGTGCCTGGAGGAAACAGGGGATGGCTGAAGCTTTCTTT. Its translation is CAWRKQGMAEAFF. The chain links TRBV30 to TRBJ1-1, with TRBD1 matching 7 bases. Germline lookup yields CDR1 GTSNPN and CDR2 SVGIG (reference sequence). This CDR3 is 13 amino acids long. V shed 3 bases and J 6 bases; nucleotides not matched to a gene: 7. Looking up the rest from reference TRBV30 and TRBJ1-1 gives the full variable domain: SQTIHQWPATLVQPVGSPLSLECTVEGTSNPNLYWYRQAAGRGLQLLFYSVGIGQISSEVPQNLSASRPQDRQFILSSKKLLLSDSGFYLCAWRKQGMAEAFFGQGTRLTVV.

The rearrangement uses TRBV4-3 and TRBJ2-2; the D is unclear. CDR1 and CDR2 (germline): LGHNA, YSLEER. V gave up 0 bases and J gave up 6 bases, with 14 bases separating them. This CDR3 is built from 16 residues. CDR3 bases: TGCGCCAGCAGCCAAGATAGGCGTCAGGCGGCCGGGGAGCTGTTTTTT. This gives the protein CASSQDRRQAAGELFF.

The chain joins TRBV19 to TRBJ2-7; no reliable D call. Trimming took off 5 bases at V and 4 bases at J, with 12 bases between the two ends. The germline gives CDR1 LNHDA, CDR2 SQIVND (reference sequence). This CDR3 is built from 13 residues. The CDR3, as DNA: TGTGCCAGTAGTCCCCCCGGTTCATACGAGCAGTACTTC. It specifies CASSPPGSYEQYF.

The chain combines TRBV9 with TRBJ1-1; D is unresolved. CDR1 and CDR2 (germline): SGDLS, YYNGEE. Trimming removed 4 bases at V and 3 bases at J, with 13 bases between. This CDR3 is built from 14 residues. CDR3 in amino acids: CASSPGPRDTEAFF. Here the CDR3 DNA reads TGTGCCAGCAGCCCCGGGCCTCGGGACACTGAAGCTTTCTTT.

The V call is TRBV27, the J call TRBJ1-6; D unresolved. V gave up 6 bases and J gave up 10 bases, with 16 bases separating them. Germline CDR1 is MNHEY and CDR2 is SMNVEV (reference sequence). The CDR3 loop spans 14 amino acids. CDR3 residues: CASRVLGSNSPLHF. The CDR3 bases are TGTGCCAGCAGGGTCCTGGGGAGTAACTCACCCCTCCACTTT.

The J gene is TRBJ2-7, the V gene TRBV20-1; the D is unclear. V lost 4 bases and J lost 7, with 11 bases in between. The CDR3 is 11 residues long. Germline-derived CDR1 and CDR2 are DFQATT and SNEGSKA (reference sequence). The CDR3 loop reads CSAISRDEQYF. The CDR3 nucleotides read TGCAGTGCTATATCTAGGGATGAGCAGTACTTC.